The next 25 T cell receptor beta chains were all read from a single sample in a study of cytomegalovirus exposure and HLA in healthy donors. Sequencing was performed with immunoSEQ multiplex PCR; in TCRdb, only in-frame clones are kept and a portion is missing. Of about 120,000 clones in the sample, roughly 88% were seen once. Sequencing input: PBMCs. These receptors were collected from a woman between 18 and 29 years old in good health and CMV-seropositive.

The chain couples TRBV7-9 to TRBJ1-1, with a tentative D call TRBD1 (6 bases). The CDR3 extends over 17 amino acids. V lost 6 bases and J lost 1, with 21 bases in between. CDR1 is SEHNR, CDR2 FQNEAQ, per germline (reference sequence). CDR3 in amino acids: CASSLDYRAGRNTEAFF. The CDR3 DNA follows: TGTGCCAGCAGTCTCGACTACAGGGCAGGAAGGAACACTGAAGCTTTCTTT.

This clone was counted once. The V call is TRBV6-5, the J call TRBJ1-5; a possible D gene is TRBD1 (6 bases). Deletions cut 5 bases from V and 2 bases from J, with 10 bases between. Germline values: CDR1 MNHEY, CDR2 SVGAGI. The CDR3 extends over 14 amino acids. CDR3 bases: TGTGCCAGCAGTACAGGGAATGGCAATCAGCCCCAGCATTTT. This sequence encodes CASSTGNGNQPQHF.

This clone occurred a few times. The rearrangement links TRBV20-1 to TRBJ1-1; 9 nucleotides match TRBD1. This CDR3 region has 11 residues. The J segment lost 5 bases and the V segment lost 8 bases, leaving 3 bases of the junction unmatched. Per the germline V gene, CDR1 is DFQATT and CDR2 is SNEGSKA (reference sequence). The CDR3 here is CSSGQGTEAFF. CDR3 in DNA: TGCAGTTCGGGACAGGGAACTGAAGCTTTCTTT.

The CDR3 is CASSQVLTANTEAFF. In DNA, the CDR3 is TGTGCCAGCAGTCAGGTTTTGACAGCGAACACTGAAGCTTTCTTT. This chain connects TRBV6-5 to TRBJ1-1, with D tentatively TRBD1 (5 bases). Germline V gene sequence: CDR1 MNHEY, CDR2 SVGAGI. The CDR3 is made up of 15 amino acids. Trimming stripped 5 bases from V and 1 base from J, with 14 bases between.

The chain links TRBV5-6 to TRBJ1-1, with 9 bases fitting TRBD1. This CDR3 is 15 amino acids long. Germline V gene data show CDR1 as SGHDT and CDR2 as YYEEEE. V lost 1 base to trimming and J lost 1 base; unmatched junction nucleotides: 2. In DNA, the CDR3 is TGTGCCAGCAGCTTGTGGGACAGGGCGAACACTGAAGCTTTCTTT. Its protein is CASSLWDRANTEAFF.

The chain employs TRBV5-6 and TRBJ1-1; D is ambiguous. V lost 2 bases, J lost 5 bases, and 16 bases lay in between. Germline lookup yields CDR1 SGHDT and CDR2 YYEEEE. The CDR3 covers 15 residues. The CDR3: CASSFEAFSGTEAFF. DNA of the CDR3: TGTGCCAGCAGCTTCGAGGCTTTTAGTGGGACTGAAGCTTTCTTT.

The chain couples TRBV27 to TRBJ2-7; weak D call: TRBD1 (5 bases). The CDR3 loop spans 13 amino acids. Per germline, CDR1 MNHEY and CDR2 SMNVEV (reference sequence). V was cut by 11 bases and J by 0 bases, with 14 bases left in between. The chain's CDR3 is CADSPHASYEQYF. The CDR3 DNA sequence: TGTGCCGACAGTCCCCACGCCTCCTACGAGCAGTACTTC.

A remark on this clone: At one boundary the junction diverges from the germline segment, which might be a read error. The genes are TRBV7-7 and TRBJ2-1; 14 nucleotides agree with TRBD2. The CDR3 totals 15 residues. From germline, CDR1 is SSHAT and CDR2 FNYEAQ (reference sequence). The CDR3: CASSLGTSGSNEQFF. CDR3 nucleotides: TGTGCTAGCAGCTTAGGGACTAGCGGGAGCAATGAGCAGTTCTTC.

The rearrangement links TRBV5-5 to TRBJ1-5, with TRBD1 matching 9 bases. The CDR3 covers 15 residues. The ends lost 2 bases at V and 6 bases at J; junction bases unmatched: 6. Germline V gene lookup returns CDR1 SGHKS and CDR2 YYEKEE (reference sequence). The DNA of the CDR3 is TGTGCCAGCAGCTTACAGGGGGCTGGTAGTCAGCCCCAGCATTTT. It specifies CASSLQGAGSQPQHF. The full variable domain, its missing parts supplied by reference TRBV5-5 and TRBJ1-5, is DAGVTQSPTHLIKTRGQQVTLRCSPISGHKSVSWYQQVLGQGPQFIFQYYEKEERGRGNFPDRFSARQFPNYSSELNVNALLLGDSALYLCASSLQGAGSQPQHFGDGTRLSIL.

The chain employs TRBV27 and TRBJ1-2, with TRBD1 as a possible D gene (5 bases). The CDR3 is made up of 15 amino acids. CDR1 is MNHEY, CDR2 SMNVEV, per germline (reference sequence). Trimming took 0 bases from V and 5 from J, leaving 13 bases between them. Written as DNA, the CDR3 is TGTGCCAGCAGTTTATCCCCAGTTAGGACATATGGCTACACCTTC. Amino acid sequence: CASSLSPVRTYGYTF.

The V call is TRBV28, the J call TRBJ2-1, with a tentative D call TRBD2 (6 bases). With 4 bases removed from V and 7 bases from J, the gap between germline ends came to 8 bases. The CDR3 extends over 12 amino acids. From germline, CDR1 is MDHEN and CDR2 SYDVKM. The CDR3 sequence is CASSSGGNEQFF. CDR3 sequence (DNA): TGTGCCAGCAGTTCCGGGGGAAATGAGCAGTTCTTC.

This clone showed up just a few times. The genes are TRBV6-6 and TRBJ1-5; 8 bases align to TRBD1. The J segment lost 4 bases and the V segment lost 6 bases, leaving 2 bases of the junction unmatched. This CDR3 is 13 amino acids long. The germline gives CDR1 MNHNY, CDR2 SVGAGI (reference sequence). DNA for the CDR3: TGTGCCAGCAGGGGGGACAGGAATCAGCCCCAGCATTTT. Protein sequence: CASRGDRNQPQHF.

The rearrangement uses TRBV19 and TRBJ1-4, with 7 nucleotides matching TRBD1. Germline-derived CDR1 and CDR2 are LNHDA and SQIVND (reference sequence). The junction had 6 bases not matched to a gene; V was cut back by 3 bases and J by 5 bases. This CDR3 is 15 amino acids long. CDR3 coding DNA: TGTGCCAGTAGTATTTATGCCAGGGGGAATGAAAAACTGTTTTTT. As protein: CASSIYARGNEKLFF.

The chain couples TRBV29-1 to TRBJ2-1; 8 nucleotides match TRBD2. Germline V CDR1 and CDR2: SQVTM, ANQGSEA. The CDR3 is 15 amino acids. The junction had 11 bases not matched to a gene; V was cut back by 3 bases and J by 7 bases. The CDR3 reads CSVEGGGGPGNEQFF. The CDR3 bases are TGCAGCGTTGAGGGAGGCGGGGGGCCGGGGAATGAGCAGTTCTTC.

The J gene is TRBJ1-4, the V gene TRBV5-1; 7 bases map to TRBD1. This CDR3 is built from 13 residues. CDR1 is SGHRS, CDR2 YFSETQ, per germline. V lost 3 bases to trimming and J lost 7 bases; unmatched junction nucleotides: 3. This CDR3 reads CASSSGGSEKLFF. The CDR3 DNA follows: TGCGCCAGCAGCTCAGGGGGGAGTGAAAAACTGTTTTTT. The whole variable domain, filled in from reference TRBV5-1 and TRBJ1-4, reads KAGVTQTPRYLIKTRGQQVTLSCSPISGHRSVSWYQQTPGQGLQFLFEYFSETQRNKGNFPGRFSGRQFSNSRSEMNVSTLELGDSALYLCASSSGGSEKLFFGSGTQLSVL.

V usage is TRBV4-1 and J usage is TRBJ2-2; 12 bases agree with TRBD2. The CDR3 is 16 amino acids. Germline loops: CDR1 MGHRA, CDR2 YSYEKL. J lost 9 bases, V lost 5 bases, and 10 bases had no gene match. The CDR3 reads CASSVLAGGLHRELFF. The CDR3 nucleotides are TGCGCCAGCAGCGTACTAGCGGGGGGACTCCACCGGGAGCTGTTTTTT.

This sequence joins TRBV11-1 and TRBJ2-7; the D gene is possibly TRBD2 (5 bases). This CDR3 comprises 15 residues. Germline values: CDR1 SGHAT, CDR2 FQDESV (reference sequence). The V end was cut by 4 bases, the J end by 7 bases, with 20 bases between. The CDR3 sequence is CASSSLRGMDGEQYF. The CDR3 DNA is TGTGCCAGCAGCTCTTTACGAGGGATGGATGGGGAGCAGTACTTC. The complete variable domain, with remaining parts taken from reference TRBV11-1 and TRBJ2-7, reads EAEVAQSPRYKITEKSQAVAFWCDPISGHATLYWYRQILGQGPELLVQFQDESVVDDSQLPKDRFSAERLKGVDSTLKIQPAELGDSAMYLCASSSLRGMDGEQYFGPGTRLTVT.

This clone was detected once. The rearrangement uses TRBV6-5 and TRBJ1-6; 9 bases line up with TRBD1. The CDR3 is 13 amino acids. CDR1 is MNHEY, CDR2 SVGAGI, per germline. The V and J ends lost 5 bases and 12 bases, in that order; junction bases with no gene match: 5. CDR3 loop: CASSMGQGQPLHF. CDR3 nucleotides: TGTGCCAGCAGTATGGGACAGGGTCAACCCCTCCACTTT.

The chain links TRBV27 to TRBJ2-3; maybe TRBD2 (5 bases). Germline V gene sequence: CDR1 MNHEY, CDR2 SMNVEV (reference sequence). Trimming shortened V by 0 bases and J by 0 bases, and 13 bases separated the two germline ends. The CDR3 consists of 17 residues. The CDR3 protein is CASSLSYVGSSTDTQYF. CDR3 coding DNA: TGTGCCAGCAGTTTATCGTATGTGGGGAGTAGCACAGATACGCAGTATTTT.

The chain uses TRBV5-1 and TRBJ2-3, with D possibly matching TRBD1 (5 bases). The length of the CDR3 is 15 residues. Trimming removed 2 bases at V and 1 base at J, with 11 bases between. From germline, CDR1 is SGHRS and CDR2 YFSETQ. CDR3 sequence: CASSLGQEGTDTQYF. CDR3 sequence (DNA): TGCGCCAGCAGCTTAGGACAAGAGGGCACAGATACGCAGTATTTT.

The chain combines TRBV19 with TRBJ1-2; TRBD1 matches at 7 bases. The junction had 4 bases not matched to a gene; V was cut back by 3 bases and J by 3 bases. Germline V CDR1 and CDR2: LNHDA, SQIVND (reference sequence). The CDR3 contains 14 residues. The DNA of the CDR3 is TGTGCCAGTAGTATTATAGGGACAGACTATGGCTACACCTTC. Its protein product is CASSIIGTDYGYTF.

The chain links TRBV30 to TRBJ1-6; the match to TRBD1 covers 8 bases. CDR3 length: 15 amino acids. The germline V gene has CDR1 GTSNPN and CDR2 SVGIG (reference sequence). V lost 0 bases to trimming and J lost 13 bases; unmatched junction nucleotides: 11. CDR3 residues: CAWSVSYRGILPLHF. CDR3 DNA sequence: TGTGCCTGGAGTGTATCGTACAGGGGGATACTCCCCCTCCACTTT.

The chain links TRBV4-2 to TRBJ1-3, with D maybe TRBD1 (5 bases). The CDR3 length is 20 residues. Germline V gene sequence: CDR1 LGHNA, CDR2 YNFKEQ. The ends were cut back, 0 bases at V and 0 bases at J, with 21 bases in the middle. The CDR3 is CASSQEFRHAGFRSGNTIYF. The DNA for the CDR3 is TGTGCCAGCAGCCAAGAATTTCGACATGCAGGGTTTCGCTCTGGAAACACCATATATTTT.

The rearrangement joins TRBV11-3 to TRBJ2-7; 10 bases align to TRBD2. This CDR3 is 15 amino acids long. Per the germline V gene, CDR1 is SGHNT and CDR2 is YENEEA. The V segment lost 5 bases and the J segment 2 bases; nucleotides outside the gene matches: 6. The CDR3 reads CASSPRTSGTYEQYF. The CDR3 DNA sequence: TGTGCCAGCAGCCCAAGGACTAGCGGAACCTACGAGCAGTACTTC.

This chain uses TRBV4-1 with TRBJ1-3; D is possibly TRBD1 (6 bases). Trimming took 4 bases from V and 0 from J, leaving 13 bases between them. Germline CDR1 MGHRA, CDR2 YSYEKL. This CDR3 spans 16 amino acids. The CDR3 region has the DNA TGCGCCAGCAGCCCCAGGGACACGAACTCTGGAAACACCATATATTTT. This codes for CASSPRDTNSGNTIYF.